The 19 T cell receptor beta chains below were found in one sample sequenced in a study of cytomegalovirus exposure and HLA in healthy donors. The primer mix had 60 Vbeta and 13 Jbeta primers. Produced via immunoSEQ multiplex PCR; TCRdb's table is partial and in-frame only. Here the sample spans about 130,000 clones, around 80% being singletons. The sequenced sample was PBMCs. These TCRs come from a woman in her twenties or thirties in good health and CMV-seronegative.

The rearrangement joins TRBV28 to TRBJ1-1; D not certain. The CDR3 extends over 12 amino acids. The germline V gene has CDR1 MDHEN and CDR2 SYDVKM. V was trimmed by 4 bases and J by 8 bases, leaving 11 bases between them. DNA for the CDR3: TGTGCCAGCAGTTCCCGGAGGGAGGAAGCTTTCTTT. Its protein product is CASSSRREEAFF. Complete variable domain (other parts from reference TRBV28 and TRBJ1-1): DVKVTQSSRYLVKRTGEKVFLECVQDMDHENMFWYRQDPGLGLRLIYFSYDVKMKEKGDIPEGYSVSREKKERFSLILESASTNQTSMYLCASSSRREEAFFGQGTRLTVV.

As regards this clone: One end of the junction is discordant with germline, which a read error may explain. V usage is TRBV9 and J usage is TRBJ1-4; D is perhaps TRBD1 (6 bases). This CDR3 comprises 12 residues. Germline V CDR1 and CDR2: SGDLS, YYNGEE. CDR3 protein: CASSAGQTGLVF. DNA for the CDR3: TGTGCCAGCAGCGCTGGACAGACTGGGTTGGTTTTT.

The CDR3 is CASSQAEGLAGANEQFF. The CDR3 DNA reads TGTGCCAGCAGCCAAGCCGAGGGACTAGCGGGAGCCAATGAGCAGTTCTTC. The chain joins TRBV4-2 to TRBJ2-1; 14 nucleotides align to TRBD2. The V gene end was trimmed by 1 base and the J gene end by 6 bases; junction bases not matched to a gene: 5. The CDR3 totals 17 residues. The germline gives CDR1 LGHNA, CDR2 YNFKEQ.

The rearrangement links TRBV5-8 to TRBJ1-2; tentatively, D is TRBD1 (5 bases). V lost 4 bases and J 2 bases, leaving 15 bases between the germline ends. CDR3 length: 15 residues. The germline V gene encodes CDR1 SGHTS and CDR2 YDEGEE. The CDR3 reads CASSPDGGSNYGYTF. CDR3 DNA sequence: TGTGCCAGCAGCCCGGACGGGGGGTCCAACTATGGCTACACCTTC.

The CDR3 sequence: CASSTGGAWVNTEAFF. CDR3 coding DNA: TGTGCCAGCAGCACGGGAGGGGCCTGGGTGAACACTGAAGCTTTCTTT. V gene TRBV11-3 combines with J gene TRBJ1-1, with D tentatively TRBD1 (5 bases). CDR1 is SGHNT, CDR2 YENEEA, per germline. Trimming removed 5 bases from V and 0 bases from J, with 16 bases in between. CDR3 length equals 16 residues.

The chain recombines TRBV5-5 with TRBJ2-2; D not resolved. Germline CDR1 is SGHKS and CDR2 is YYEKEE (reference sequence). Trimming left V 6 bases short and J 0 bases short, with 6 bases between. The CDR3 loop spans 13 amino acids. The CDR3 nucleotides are TGTGCCAGCACACCAGCGAACACCGGGGAGCTGTTTTTT. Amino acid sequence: CASTPANTGELFF.

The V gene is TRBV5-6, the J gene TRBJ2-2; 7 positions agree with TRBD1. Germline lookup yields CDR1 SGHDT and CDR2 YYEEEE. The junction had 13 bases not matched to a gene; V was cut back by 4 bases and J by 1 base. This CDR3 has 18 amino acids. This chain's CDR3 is CASSGQGQPTGNTGELFF. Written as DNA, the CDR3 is TGTGCCAGCAGCGGGCAGGGACAGCCCACGGGGAACACCGGGGAGCTGTTTTTT.

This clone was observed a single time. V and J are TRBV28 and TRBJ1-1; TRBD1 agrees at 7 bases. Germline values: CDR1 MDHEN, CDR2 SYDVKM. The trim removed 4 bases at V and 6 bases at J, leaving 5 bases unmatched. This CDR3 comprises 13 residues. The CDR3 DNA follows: TGTGCCAGCAGTTCTAGGACAGGTCCTGAAGCTTTCTTT. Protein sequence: CASSSRTGPEAFF.

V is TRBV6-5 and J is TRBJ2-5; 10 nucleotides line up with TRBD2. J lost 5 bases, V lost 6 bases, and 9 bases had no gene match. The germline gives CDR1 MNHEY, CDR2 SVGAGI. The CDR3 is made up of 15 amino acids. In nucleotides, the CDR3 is TGTGCCAGCAGGCTCAGCGGGGGGGGGTCGGAGACCCAGTACTTC. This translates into CASRLSGGGSETQYF.

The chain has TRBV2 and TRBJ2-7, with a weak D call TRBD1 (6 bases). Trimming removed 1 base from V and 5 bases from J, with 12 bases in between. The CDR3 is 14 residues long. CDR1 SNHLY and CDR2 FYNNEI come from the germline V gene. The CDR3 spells CASSEGPGEHEQYF. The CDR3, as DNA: TGTGCCAGCAGTGAAGGTCCAGGGGAGCACGAGCAGTACTTC. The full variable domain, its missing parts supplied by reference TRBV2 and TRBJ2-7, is EPEVTQTPSHQVTQMGQEVILRCVPISNHLYFYWYRQILGQKVEFLVSFYNNEISEKSEIFDDQFSVERPDGSNFTLKIRSTKLEDSAMYFCASSEGPGEHEQYFGPGTRLTVT.

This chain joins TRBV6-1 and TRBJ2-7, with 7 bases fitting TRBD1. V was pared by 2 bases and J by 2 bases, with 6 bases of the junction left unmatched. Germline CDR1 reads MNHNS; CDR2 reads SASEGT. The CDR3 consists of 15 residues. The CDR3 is CASSESAQGPYEQYF. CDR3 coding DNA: TGTGCCAGCAGTGAATCCGCACAGGGGCCCTACGAGCAGTACTTC.

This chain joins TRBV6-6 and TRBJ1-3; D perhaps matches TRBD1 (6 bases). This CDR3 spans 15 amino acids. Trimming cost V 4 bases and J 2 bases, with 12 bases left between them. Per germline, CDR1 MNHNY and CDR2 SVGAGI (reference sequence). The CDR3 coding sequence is TGTGCCAGCAGTTCCGGGACATCTCCTGGAAACACCATATATTTT. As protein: CASSSGTSPGNTIYF.

In DNA, the CDR3 is TGTGCCAGCAGCCCGGGGGGGGGAAACACTGAAGCTTTCTTT. This translates into CASSPGGGNTEAFF. V is TRBV5-4 and J is TRBJ1-1; D possibly corresponds to TRBD1 (5 bases). The germline CDR1 and CDR2 sequences are SGHNT and YYREEE (reference sequence). This CDR3 contains 14 residues. V was trimmed by 4 bases and J by 2 bases, leaving 12 bases between them.

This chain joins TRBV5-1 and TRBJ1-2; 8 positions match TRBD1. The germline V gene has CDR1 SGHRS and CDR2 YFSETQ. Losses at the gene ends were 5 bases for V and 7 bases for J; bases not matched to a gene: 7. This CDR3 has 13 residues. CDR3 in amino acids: CASRGQGSTGYTF. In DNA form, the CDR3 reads TGCGCCAGCAGAGGACAGGGTAGTACTGGCTACACCTTC. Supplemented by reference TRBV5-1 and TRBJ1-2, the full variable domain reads KAGVTQTPRYLIKTRGQQVTLSCSPISGHRSVSWYQQTPGQGLQFLFEYFSETQRNKGNFPGRFSGRQFSNSRSEMNVSTLELGDSALYLCASRGQGSTGYTFGSGTRLTVV.

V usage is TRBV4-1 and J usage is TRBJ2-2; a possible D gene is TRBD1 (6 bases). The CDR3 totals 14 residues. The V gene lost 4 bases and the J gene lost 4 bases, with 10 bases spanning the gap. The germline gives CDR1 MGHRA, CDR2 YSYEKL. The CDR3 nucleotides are TGCGCCAGCAGCCGAGCAGGGGTCACCGGGGAGCTGTTTTTT. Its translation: CASSRAGVTGELFF.

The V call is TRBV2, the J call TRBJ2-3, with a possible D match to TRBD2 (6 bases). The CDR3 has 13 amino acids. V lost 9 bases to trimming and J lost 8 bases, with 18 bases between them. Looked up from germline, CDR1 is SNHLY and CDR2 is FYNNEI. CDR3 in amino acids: CASLAPAGGTQYF. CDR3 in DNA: TGTGCCAGTCTAGCGCCTGCAGGCGGTACGCAGTATTTT.

CDR3 in DNA: TGCGCCAGCAGCCATGAAGGGACTGTTAATGAAAAACTGTTTTTT. Translation: CASSHEGTVNEKLFF. The chain has TRBV4-3 and TRBJ1-4; D may be TRBD1 (5 bases). Looked up from germline, CDR1 is LGHNA and CDR2 is YSLEER. The CDR3 consists of 15 residues. V was trimmed by 3 bases and J by 4 bases, leaving 12 bases between them.

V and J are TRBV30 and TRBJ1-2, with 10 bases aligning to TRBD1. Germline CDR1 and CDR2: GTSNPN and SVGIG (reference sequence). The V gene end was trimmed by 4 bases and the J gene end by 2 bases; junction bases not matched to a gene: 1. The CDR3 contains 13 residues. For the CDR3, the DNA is TGTGCCTGGACGACAGGGGGCAACTATGGCTACACCTTC. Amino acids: CAWTTGGNYGYTF.

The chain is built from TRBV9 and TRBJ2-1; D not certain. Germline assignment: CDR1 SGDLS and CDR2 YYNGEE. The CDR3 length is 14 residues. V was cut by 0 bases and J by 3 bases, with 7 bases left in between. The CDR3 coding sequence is TGTGCCAGCAGCGTAGTACTACACTACAATGAGCAGTTCTTC. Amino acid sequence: CASSVVLHYNEQFF. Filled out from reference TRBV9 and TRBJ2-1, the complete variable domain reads DSGVTQTPKHLITATGQRVTLRCSPRSGDLSVYWYQQSLDQGLQFLIQYYNGEERAKGNILERFSAQQFPDLHSELNLSSLELGDSALYFCASSVVLHYNEQFFGPGTRLTVL.